These 10 T cell receptor beta chains came from one sample sequenced in a study of Tregs in tolerant kidney transplant recipients. Generated by immunoSEQ multiplex PCR, the TCRdb table keeps only in-frame clones and is missing some. The record lists about 30,000 clones, of which the ten most abundant hold approximately 6.9%. The material was CD8+ T cells from blood, obtained before the transplant. These receptors came from a human donor who received a combined kidney and bone marrow transplant.

Concerning this clone: Coverage ceases 3 residues before the CDR3 finishes, and the germline J gene fills in the end. This rearrangement joins TRBV13 to TRBJ2-7; TRBD2 aligns across 7 bases. Germline CDR1 is PRHDT and CDR2 is FYEKMQ (reference sequence). Germline trimming cut 1 base from V and 5 bases from J; bases unmatched to any gene: 8. The CDR3 totals 15 residues. The CDR3 sequence: CASSLEDGGRNEQYF. The CDR3 bases that were read are TGTGCCAGCAGCTTAGAGGACGGGGGGAGGAACGAG.

Note on this clone: The read ends 3 residues shy of where the CDR3 ends; the end is completed using the germline J gene. V and J are TRBV30 and TRBJ2-7, with D possibly matching TRBD2 (7 bases). CDR1 is GTSNPN and CDR2 is SVGIG in the germline V gene (reference sequence). The V end lost 4 bases, the J end lost 2 bases, and 12 bases lay between the germline ends. The CDR3 covers 13 residues. This chain's CDR3 is CAWTVGGAYEQYF. Partial CDR3 DNA: TGTGCCTGGACTGTAGGGGGGGCCTACGAG.

On this clone: The observed sequence ends 3 residues before the CDR3 terminus, with the missing tail filled in from the germline J gene. The chain joins TRBV19 to TRBJ2-7; tentatively, D is TRBD1 (5 bases). The CDR3 consists of 16 residues. The germline CDR1 and CDR2 sequences are LNHDA and SQIVND (reference sequence). The V end lost 9 bases, the J end lost 5 bases, and 26 bases lay between the germline ends. The sequenced part of the CDR3 DNA is TGTGCCAGGGCTGTGGACCAGGGCGCGTTTCAGGACGAG. Translated, it gives CARAVDQGAFQDE. The entire CDR3 reads CARAVDQGAFQDEQYF. Using reference TRBV19 and TRBJ2-7 for the parts outside the CDR3, the full variable domain is DGGITQSPKYLFRKEGQNVTLSCEQNLNHDAMYWYRQDPGQGLRLIYYSQIVNDFQKGDIAEGYSVSREKKESFPLTVTSAQKNPTAFYLCARAVDQGAFQDEQYFGPGTRLTVT.

With respect to this clone: The read ends 3 residues before the CDR3 terminus; that terminus is restored from the germline J gene. The chain carries TRBV5-6 and TRBJ1-4, with 8 bases aligning to TRBD1. This CDR3 spans 15 amino acids. Trimming cost V 1 base and J 7 bases; bases outside gene matches: 6. The germline CDR1 and CDR2 sequences are SGHDT and YYEEEE. The covered CDR3 bases are TGTGCCAGCAGCTTGATGACAGGGGAGGGTGAAAAA. It is translated as CASSLMTGEGEK. The whole CDR3 protein is CASSLMTGEGEKLFF.

Turning to this clone: The CDR3 is cut off 3 residues early in the read; its end comes from the germline J gene. The chain joins TRBV19 to TRBJ1-5; 7 bases agree with TRBD1. V was clipped by 8 bases and J by 7 bases; unmatched bases: 8. This CDR3 has 13 amino acids. The germline V gene has CDR1 LNHDA and CDR2 SQIVND (reference sequence). The CDR3 bases that were read are TGTGCCAGTGGGGGGCAGGGGGACCAGCCC. The encoded protein is CASGGQGDQP. The whole CDR3 is CASGGQGDQPQHF. The full variable domain, in which reference TRBV19 and TRBJ1-5 provide the parts outside the CDR3, is DGGITQSPKYLFRKEGQNVTLSCEQNLNHDAMYWYRQDPGQGLRLIYYSQIVNDFQKGDIAEGYSVSREKKESFPLTVTSAQKNPTAFYLCASGGQGDQPQHFGDGTRLSIL.

In regard to this clone: The CDR3 goes on 3 residues after the read ends, and that part is filled in from the germline J gene. Other DNA sequences of this sample code for an identical CDR3. This rearrangement joins TRBV6-2 or TRBV6-3 to TRBJ2-1; TRBD2 matches 8 bases. The ends lost 3 bases at V and 3 bases at J; junction bases unmatched: 1. CDR3 size: 14 residues. Looked up from germline, CDR1 is MNHEY and CDR2 is SVGEGT. CDR3 DNA, as far as it was read: TGTGCCAGCAGTTATACTAGCGGCTACAATGAG. Residues: CASSYTSGYNE. The entire CDR3 is CASSYTSGYNEQFF.

For this clone: The read finishes 3 residues shy of the CDR3 end, and the germline J gene is used to complete it. This chain joins TRBV7-6 and TRBJ2-7; TRBD2 matches at 9 bases. Germline CDR1 and CDR2: SGHVS and FNYEAQ. This CDR3 is built from 15 residues. Trimming cost V 5 bases and J 0 bases; bases outside gene matches: 5. The CDR3 DNA, read in part, is TGTGCCAGCAGCCCGAGTAGCGGGAGCTCCTACGAG. Translated: CASSPSSGSSYE. The whole CDR3 sequence is CASSPSSGSSYEQYF.

Turning to this clone: The read gets to within 3 residues of the CDR3 end, and the germline J gene fills in the rest. The chain recombines TRBV6-1 with TRBJ2-1; 7 nucleotides align to TRBD2. V was clipped by 1 base and J by 3 bases; unmatched bases: 9. The germline V gene has CDR1 MNHNS and CDR2 SASEGT. The CDR3 has 17 residues. Partial CDR3 DNA: TGTGCCAGCAGTGAAGATCGACTAGCAGCTCTCTACAATGAG. Amino acid sequence: CASSEDRLAALYNE. The entire CDR3 sequence reads CASSEDRLAALYNEQFF.

Comments on this clone: The read terminates 3 residues before the CDR3 end, so the remaining end is supplied by the germline J gene. V usage is TRBV7-8 and J usage is TRBJ1-2; TRBD1 aligns across 8 bases. Trimming took 3 bases from V and 3 from J; bases not matched to a gene: 0. The CDR3 consists of 13 residues. Looked up from germline, CDR1 is SGHVS and CDR2 is FQNEAQ. CDR3 sequence reads: CASSLGQDYGYTF. The sequenced CDR3 bases are TGTGCCAGCAGCTTGGGACAGGACTATGGC. Supplemented by reference TRBV7-8 and TRBJ1-2, the full variable domain reads GAGVSQSPRYKVAKRGQDVALRCDPISGHVSLFWYQQALGQGPEFLTYFQNEAQLDKSGLPSDRFFAERPEGSVSTLKIQRTQQEDSAVYLCASSLGQDYGYTFGSGTRLTVV.

With regard to this clone: The CDR3 extends 3 residues past the end of the read, so its final part is completed from the germline J gene. The V call is TRBV13, the J call TRBJ2-7; 11 bases agree with TRBD2. J gave up 6 bases and V 4 bases, and 8 bases lay outside the gene matches. The CDR3 is 15 amino acids. Germline V gene sequence: CDR1 PRHDT, CDR2 FYEKMQ (reference sequence). CDR3 sequence: CASSSTSGGRLEQYF. Incomplete CDR3 DNA: TGTGCCAGCAGCTCTACTAGCGGGGGAAGGCTCGAG.